This TCR beta chain stems from a study of vaccination and CD4 T cells after COVID-19. Study-level information: The stimulus for the cells was overlapping spike peptides derived from SARS-CoV-2, HCoV-NL63, HCoV-OC43 and HCoV-229E.

The CDR3 length is 14 residues. Trimming stripped 2 bases from V and 1 base from J, with 8 bases between. Study-level findings and limits: Going from about 22 to 38, median SARS-CoV-2-reactive clonotypes did not rise significantly. Spike mono-reactive clones accounted for 304 of the 307 vaccine-specific clones found in convalescent patients.

In the case of this clonotype: Antigen specificity is unknown.

The Oncomine TCR Beta short-read assay generated sequence data from the DNA of cultured CD4+ T cells. TCRdb passed the PCR reads through MiXCR, listing each CDR3 protein once. Of 9,500 to 15,000 distinct CDR3 sequences listed, 40% to 60% are singletons. Treatment denoted: roughly ten-day PBMC culture with coronavirus spike peptide pools or control peptides (ViraFEST assay). V is TRBV12-3 or TRBV12-4 and J is TRBJ1-1; D not resolved. This TCR was recovered from a human donor who had recovered from COVID-19. What was sequenced was CD4+ T cells from blood, cultured in vitro. CDR3: CASSLIGQNTEAFF. The DNA of the CDR3 is TGTGCCAGCAGTTTAATAGGGCAGAACACTGAAGCTTTCTTT.